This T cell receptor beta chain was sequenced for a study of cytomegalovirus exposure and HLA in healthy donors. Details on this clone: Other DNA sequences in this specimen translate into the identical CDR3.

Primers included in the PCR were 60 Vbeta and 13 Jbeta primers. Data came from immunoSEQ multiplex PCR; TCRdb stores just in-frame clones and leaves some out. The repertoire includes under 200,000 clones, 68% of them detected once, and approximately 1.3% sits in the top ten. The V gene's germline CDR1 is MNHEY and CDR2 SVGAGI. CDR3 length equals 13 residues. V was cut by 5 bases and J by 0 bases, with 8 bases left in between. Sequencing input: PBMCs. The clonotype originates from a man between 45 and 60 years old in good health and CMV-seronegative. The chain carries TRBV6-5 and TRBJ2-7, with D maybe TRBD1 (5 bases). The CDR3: CASSRQSSYEQYF. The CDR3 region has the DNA TGTGCCAGCAGTCGACAGAGCTCCTACGAGCAGTACTTC.